This T cell receptor (beta chain) was observed in a study of T cells in Graves' hyperthyroidism and ophthalmopathy. Including both end residues, the CDR3 is 15 amino acids long. CDR1 and CDR2 from the germline V gene are MNHEY and SVGAGI. The hyperthyroidism was newly diagnosed and had lasted under 2 months; the patients were aged 18 to 65. Clinical symptoms, serum thyroxine and TRAb, thyroid ultrasound and orbital computed tomography were used for the diagnoses. Turning to this clonotype: What it binds is unknown. The limits of the CDR3 on the DNA are not certain, so only TCRdb's listed CDR3 is given.

From RNA transcripts, TCR beta CDR3 regions were amplified. HTBI primers were used for first-round RT-PCR of the TCR CDR3. TCRdb ran MiXCR on the multiplex PCR reads and lists one entry per CDR3 protein. The sample gives about 680,000 distinct CDR3 sequences, roughly 32% of which show up once; more than 25% is in the top ten. Broader study findings: Most thyroid clonotypes that were expanded above 0.001 also turned up in blood. For ophthalmopathy, model prediction preceded onset by a median about 6.4 months.

The genes are TRBV6-5 and TRBJ1-4. Material: blood. This TCR derives from a woman between 40 and 55 years old with Graves' hyperthyroidism. The CDR3 sequence: CASSSSYATNEKLFF.